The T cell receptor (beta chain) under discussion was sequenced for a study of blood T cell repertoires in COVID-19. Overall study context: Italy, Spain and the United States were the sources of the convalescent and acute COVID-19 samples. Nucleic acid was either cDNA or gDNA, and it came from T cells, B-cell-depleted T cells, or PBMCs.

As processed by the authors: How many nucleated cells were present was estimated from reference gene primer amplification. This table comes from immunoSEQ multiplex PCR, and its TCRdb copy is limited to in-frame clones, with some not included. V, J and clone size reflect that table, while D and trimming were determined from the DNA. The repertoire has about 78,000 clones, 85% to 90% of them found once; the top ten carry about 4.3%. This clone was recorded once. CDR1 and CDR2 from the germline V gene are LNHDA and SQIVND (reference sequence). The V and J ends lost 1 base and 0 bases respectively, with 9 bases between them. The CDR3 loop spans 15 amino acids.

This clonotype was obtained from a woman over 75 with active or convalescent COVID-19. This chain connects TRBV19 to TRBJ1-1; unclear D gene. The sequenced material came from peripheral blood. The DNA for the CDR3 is TGTGCCAGTAGTATAGCGGGGTTTGTGAACACTGAAGCTTTCTTT. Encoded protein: CASSIAGFVNTEAFF.